This TCR beta chain was identified in a study of blood T cell repertoires in COVID-19. As for the study in general: COVID-19 samples from acute and convalescent phases originated in the United States, Italy and Spain. PBMCs, B-cell-depleted T cells, or T cells provided the cDNA or gDNA that made up the material.

Original methodology: Researchers report that nucleated cell counts were estimated from reference gene primer amplification. Repertoires were generated with immunoSEQ multiplex PCR, while TCRdb's copy carries only in-frame clones and drops some. That table is the source of V, J and clone size, and D and trimming were worked out from the DNA. The table records under 80,000 clones, about 77% of them present only once. V gave up 1 base and J gave up 7 bases, with 19 bases separating them. Germline V gene sequence: CDR1 LGHDT, CDR2 YNNKEL (reference sequence). The length of the CDR3 is 16 residues. This receptor was obtained from an elderly man with active or convalescent COVID-19. J is TRBJ1-2 and V is TRBV3-1 (or the pseudogene TRBV3-2); a possible D gene is TRBD1 (6 bases). Material: peripheral blood. CDR3 in amino acids: CASSQGWAGEGGGYTF. DNA for the CDR3: TGTGCCAGCAGCCAAGGCTGGGCAGGGGAAGGTGGTGGCTACACCTTC.